This section outlines one T cell receptor beta chain sequence together with its context. The target antigen is unknown. The CDR3 runs 12 residues. Trimming cost V 6 bases and J 3 bases, with 8 bases left between them. The sample is drawn from a study of T cell responses to AZD1222 COVID-19 vaccine. Broader study findings: Spike-specific TCR breadth and depth grew following two AZD1222 doses.

Libraries were prepared by immunoSEQ multiplex PCR; TCRdb keeps only in-frame clonotypes and omits some of them. The sample yields about 150,000 clones, roughly nine tenths seen once. The receptor comes from an adult in good health. This sample comprised peripheral blood, obtained on day 0 of AZD1222 vaccination. The chain has TRBV12-3 or TRBV12-4 and TRBJ1-2; maybe TRBD1 (5 bases). The CDR3 sequence is CASSPTDYGYTF. The CDR3 nucleotides are TGTGCCAGCAGCCCGACAGACTATGGCTACACCTTC.